The sequence of this T cell receptor beta chain was determined in a study of shared clonotypes between healthy human individuals. Comment on this clone: The antigen remains undetermined.

A CD45RA-negative memory subset and a CD45RA+ naive subset were separated from the CD4+ cells. Sequencing was performed with immunoSEQ multiplex PCR; in TCRdb, only in-frame clones are kept and a portion is missing. The table lists about a million clones, around 76% of them singletons. Germline V gives CDR1 GTSNPN, CDR2 SVGIG (reference sequence). The germline V and J ends were trimmed by 4 bases and 4 bases, with 8 bases remaining between them. The length of the CDR3 is 11 residues. Study results and limitations: Between a few donors, naive CD4 clonotypes were shared at a level of around 4.9%. The sampled material consisted only of blood, and tissue repertoires are likely to differ. Unshared clonotypes carried lower generation probabilities than those common to all four donors.

What was sequenced was memory CD4+ T cells sorted from blood. As to subset: CD45RA-negative fraction. This TCR was recovered from a man between 18 and 35 years old in good health. The V and J genes are TRBV30 and TRBJ2-7; D is ambiguous. The CDR3 coding sequence is TGTGCCTGGATTGAAAATTACGAGCAGTACTTC. This encodes CAWIENYEQYF.